This T cell receptor beta chain was captured by sequencing in a study of CXCR3-negative and CXCR3-positive naive CD8 T cells. Study outcomes and limitations: CXCR3-negative and CXCR3-positive naive cells shared comparable TRBV-TRBJ usage, but memory cells did not. CXCR3-expressing naive cells carried TRB CDR3s more hydrophobic than those of CXCR3-negative naive cells.

A note on this clonotype: Antigen: not known.

cDNA libraries for TRB were generated by 5' RACE incorporating UMI labels. TCRdb re-called the 5' RACE reads; one entry per CDR3 protein, DNA not given. This sample's table has about 60,000 distinct CDR3 sequences. The length of the CDR3 is 16 residues. CDR1 and CDR2 (germline): LNHDA, SQIVND (reference sequence). This chain links TRBV19 with TRBJ1-1; TCRdb selects TRBD1, and the lack of DNA leaves this call unchecked. Sequencing used naive CXCR3+ CD8+ T cells from blood. Specified subset: CD45RO-CCR7+CD27+CD95- naive CD8+ T cells expressing CXCR3 (TNR3+). The TCR was taken from a human donor in good health. Some clones in this sample may be carry-over from other donors' samples. CDR3 in amino acids: CASLPRQEIMNTEAFF.